This TCR beta chain was sequenced in a study of T cells after yellow fever vaccination. This clonotype was detected ten times or more. TCRdb re-called the 5' RACE reads with MiXCR, one entry per CDR3 protein. Of roughly 340,000 distinct CDR3 sequences in the sample, 4% were seen once. This CDR3 is built from 11 residues. Germline V gives CDR1 DFQATT, CDR2 SNEGSKA (reference sequence). The germline V and J ends were trimmed by 5 bases and 6 bases, with 9 bases remaining between them. V gene TRBV20-1 combines with J gene TRBJ2-3; a weak D match, TRBD2 (6 bases). The sequenced sample was PBMCs, obtained 5 days after the yellow fever booster vaccination. This receptor was taken from a man between 18 and 29 years old who received the YFV17D yellow fever vaccine. The CDR3 sequence is CSAHRGDTQYF. The CDR3 DNA is TGCAGTGCTCATCGGGGGGATACGCAGTATTTT.